The present TCR beta chain was sequenced within a study of OX40 agonist ivuxolimab in advanced cancers. Regarding the study as a whole: Compared with CD4+, CD8+ T cells on average had more expanded clones.

The CDR3 is 15 amino acids. Germline V gene sequence: CDR1 SGHTA, CDR2 FQGNSA. V was cut by 4 bases and J by 3 bases, with 16 bases left in between. TCRdb's table, derived via immunoSEQ multiplex PCR, lists solely in-frame clones and lacks some. The table records about 20,000 clones, 84% of them present only once. As for this clone: Its antigen is as yet unknown.

J is TRBJ2-7 and V is TRBV7-2; D not resolved. The sequenced sample was CD4+ or CD8+ T cells sorted from blood, obtained in a trial of the OX40 agonist ivuxolimab. This sequence was found in an adult with an advanced solid tumor such as melanoma, head and neck, liver or kidney cancer. CDR3 nucleotide sequence: TGTGCCAGCAGCTCCCCCCGGCGCGTTCTCTACGAGCAGTACTTC. It codes for CASSSPRRVLYEQYF.